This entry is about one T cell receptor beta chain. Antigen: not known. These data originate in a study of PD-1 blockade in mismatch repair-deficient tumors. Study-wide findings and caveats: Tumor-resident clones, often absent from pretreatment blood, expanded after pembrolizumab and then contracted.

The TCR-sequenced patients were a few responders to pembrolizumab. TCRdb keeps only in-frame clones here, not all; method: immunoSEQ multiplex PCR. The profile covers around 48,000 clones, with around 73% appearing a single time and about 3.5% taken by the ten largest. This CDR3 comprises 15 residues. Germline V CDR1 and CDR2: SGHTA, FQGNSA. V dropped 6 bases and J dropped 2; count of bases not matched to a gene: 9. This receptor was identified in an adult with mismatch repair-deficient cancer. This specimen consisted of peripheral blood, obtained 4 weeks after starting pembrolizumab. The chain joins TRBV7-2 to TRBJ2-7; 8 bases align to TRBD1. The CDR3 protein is CASSPGPDRAYEQYF. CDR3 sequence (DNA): TGTGCCAGCAGTCCCGGCCCGGACAGGGCCTACGAGCAGTACTTC.